The entry that follows covers one T cell receptor (beta chain) sequence. This sample stems from a study of molecular identifiers for immune sequencing clone quantification. TCRdb re-derived calls from the PCR reads in MiXCR, one entry per CDR3 protein. Seen here are some 680,000 distinct CDR3 sequences, 25% observed once, and the top ten hold 0.7% to 0.95%. Source material: naive CD8+ T cells from blood, with Jurkat cell RNA spiked in. Subset denoted: FACS-sorted CD8+CD4-CCR7+CD45RA+ naive T cells. The receptor was isolated from a human donor in good health. Some libraries in this study had Jurkat cell RNA spiked in.

This CDR3 is CASSYGEYSNQPQHF. The CDR3 DNA reads as TGTGCCAGTAGTTACGGGGAGTATAGCAATCAGCCCCAGCATTTT. The genes are TRBV19 and TRBJ1-5; D call uncertain. V was trimmed by 5 bases and J by 0 bases, leaving 11 bases between them. CDR3 length: 15 residues. Germline CDR1 LNHDA, CDR2 SQIVND (reference sequence). Full variable domain (rest looked up from reference TRBV19 and TRBJ1-5): DGGITQSPKYLFRKEGQNVTLSCEQNLNHDAMYWYRQDPGQGLRLIYYSQIVNDFQKGDIAEGYSVSREKKESFPLTVTSAQKNPTAFYLCASSYGEYSNQPQHFGDGTRLSIL.